The sequence of this TCR beta chain was determined in a study of blood T cells in healthy people across ages. Findings and limits, study-wide: Donors of long life had a larger count of naive CD4+ cells and greater diversity than aged donors.

Individuals who donated were healthy Caucasians from Russia aged about 6 to 90. A second 7 to 11 cycle PCR used barcoded and J-beta primers. Every sample produced at least 2.5 million CDR3-containing paired-end reads. TCRdb fed the 5' RACE reads into MiXCR, producing one record per CDR3 protein. Of 1.5 million to 2 million distinct CDR3 sequences listed, 40% to 55% are singletons. CDR1 is SGHRS, CDR2 YFSETQ, per germline. V was clipped by 6 bases and J by 4 bases, with 15 bases between them. CDR3 size: 14 residues. This clonotype has only one observation. The antigen is not known. J is TRBJ2-3 and V is TRBV5-1; possibly TRBD2 for D (5 bases). The sequence came from a woman aged 40 to 49 in good health. Sequencing was performed on blood. CDR3 protein: CASTSSHGADTQYF. DNA for the CDR3: TGCGCCAGCACCTCCTCTCACGGGGCAGATACGCAGTATTTT. Complete variable domain (other parts from reference TRBV5-1 and TRBJ2-3): KAGVTQTPRYLIKTRGQQVTLSCSPISGHRSVSWYQQTPGQGLQFLFEYFSETQRNKGNFPGRFSGRQFSNSRSEMNVSTLELGDSALYLCASTSSHGADTQYFGPGTRLTVL.